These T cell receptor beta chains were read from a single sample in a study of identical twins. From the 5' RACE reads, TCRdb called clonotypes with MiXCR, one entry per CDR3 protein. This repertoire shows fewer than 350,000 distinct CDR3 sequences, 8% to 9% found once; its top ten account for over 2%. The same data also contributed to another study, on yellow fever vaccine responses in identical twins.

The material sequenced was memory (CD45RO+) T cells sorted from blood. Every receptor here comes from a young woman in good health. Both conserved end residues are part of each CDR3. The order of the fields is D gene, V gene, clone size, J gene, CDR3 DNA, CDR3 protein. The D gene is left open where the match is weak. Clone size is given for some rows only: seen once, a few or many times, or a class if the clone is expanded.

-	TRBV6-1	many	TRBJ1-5	TGTGCCAGCAGTGTGTTCAATCAGCCCCAGCATTTT	CASSVFNQPQHF
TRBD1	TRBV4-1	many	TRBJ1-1	TGCGCCAGCAGCCAAGACCCCCCGCCGGACAGGGGTAAAGGCGCTTTCTTT	CASSQDPPPDRGKGAFF
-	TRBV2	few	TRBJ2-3	TGTGCCAGCAGTGAGGGAAGGGGACGAGATACGCAGTATTTT	CASSEGRGRDTQYF
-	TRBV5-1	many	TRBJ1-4	TGCGCCAGCAGCTGGGACGGGAGGAATGAAAAACTGTTTTTT	CASSWDGRNEKLFF
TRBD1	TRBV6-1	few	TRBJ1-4	TGTGCCCGTAACTGCTGGCAGGGGGTAGTTTATGAAAAACTGTTTTTT	CARNCWQGVVYEKLFF
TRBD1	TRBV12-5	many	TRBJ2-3	TGTGCTAGTGGTTCCTCGCGAACCGGGACAGGGGAGTCGGATACGCAGTATTTT	CASGSSRTGTGESDTQYF
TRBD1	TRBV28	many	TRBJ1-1	TGTGCCAGCACCTACACCGGGACAGCGAACACTGAAGCTTTCTTT	CASTYTGTANTEAFF
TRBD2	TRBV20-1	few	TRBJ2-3	TGCAGTGCTAGAATGGGACTAGCGGGAGGAAATACGCAGTATTTT	CSARMGLAGGNTQYF
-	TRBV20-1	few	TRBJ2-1	TGCAGTGCAAGTAGATGGGGTTCCTACAATGAGCAGTTCTTC	CSASRWGSYNEQFF
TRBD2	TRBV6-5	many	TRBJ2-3	TGTGCCAGCAGTTCTAGCGGGGGGGCGGGGGCAGATACGCAGTATTTT	CASSSSGGAGADTQYF
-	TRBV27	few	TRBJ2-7	TGTGCCAGCAGTCCCTTCAGTCTTCCGGAGGTGTACGAGCAGTACTTC	CASSPFSLPEVYEQYF
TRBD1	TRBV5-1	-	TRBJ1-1	TGCGCCAGCAGCTTGCTAGACAGGGGTCCGAACACTGAAGCTTTCTTT	CASSLLDRGPNTEAFF
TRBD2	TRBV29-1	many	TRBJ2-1	TGCAGCGTTGAGCGGGAGGCGGGCAATGAGCAGTTCTTC	CSVEREAGNEQFF
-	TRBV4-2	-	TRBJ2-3	TGTGCCAGCAGCCAAGAGCATAACACAGATACGCAGTATTTT	CASSQEHNTDTQYF
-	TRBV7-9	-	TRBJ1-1	TGTGCCAGCAGCCCTAAGACAGGCTGGAAGAACACTGAAGCTTTCTTT	CASSPKTGWKNTEAFF
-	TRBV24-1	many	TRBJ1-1	TGTGCCACCAGCTTATCAGGGGCTGGCACTGAAGCTTTCTTT	CATSLSGAGTEAFF
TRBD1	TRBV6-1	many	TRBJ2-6	TGTGCCAGCAGCCGAGGACAGGGGATTTCTGGGGCCAACGTCCTGACTTTC	CASSRGQGISGANVLTF
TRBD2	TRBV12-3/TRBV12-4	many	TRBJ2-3	TGTGCCAGCAGCCCTTCTAGCGGGCCCAGAGTTTTT	CASSPSSGPRVF
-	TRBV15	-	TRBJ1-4	TGTGCCACCAGCAGAGATCTCAGCCAGGGCTACGAAAAACTGTTTTTT	CATSRDLSQGYEKLFF
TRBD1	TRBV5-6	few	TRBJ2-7	TGTGCCAGCCTCAGGGGGCAGGGGGAGCAGTACTTC	CASLRGQGEQYF
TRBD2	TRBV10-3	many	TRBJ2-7	TGTGCCATCAGGAGGGCGACTAGCGGATTAGCCTACGAGCAGTACTTC	CAIRRATSGLAYEQYF
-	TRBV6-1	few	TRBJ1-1	TGTGCCAGCAGGCGCGCAGTGAACACTGAAGCTTTCTTT	CASRRAVNTEAFF
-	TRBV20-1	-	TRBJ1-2	TGCAGTGCTGAGATGAGGACGGGGGTAGGCTACACCTTC	CSAEMRTGVGYTF
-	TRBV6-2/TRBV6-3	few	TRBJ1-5	TGTGCCAGCAGGGGACACCTCAGCAATCAGCCCCAGCATTTT	CASRGHLSNQPQHF
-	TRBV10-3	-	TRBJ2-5	TGTGCCATCAGTGAGTCGAATTTGGGGCAGCGGTACCAAGAGACCCAGTACTTC	CAISESNLGQRYQETQYF
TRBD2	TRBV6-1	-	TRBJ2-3	TGTGCCAGCGAGGGACTAGCGAGCACAGATACGCAGTATTTT	CASEGLASTDTQYF
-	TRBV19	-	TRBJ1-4	TGTGCCAGTAGAGGCGCGACTAATGAAAAACTGTTTTTT	CASRGATNEKLFF
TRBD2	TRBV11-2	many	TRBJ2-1	TGTGCCAGCAGCTTCGACGGGACTAGCGGGGGATACAATGAGCAGTTCTTC	CASSFDGTSGGYNEQFF
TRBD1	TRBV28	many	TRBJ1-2	TGTGCCACCATTAAACAGGGGGCGCGAGGCTACACCTTC	CATIKQGARGYTF
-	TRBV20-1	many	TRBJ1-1	TGCAGTGCTGGTTCGGGGAGGGTAAAGACTGAAGCTTTCTTT	CSAGSGRVKTEAFF
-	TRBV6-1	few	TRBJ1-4	TGTGCCAGCAGTGAAGTCTGGACCCTGAATGAAAAACTGTTTTTT	CASSEVWTLNEKLFF
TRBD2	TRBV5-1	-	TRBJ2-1	TGCGCCAGCAGCTTGGGTGGGACTAACGACAATGAGCAGTTCTTC	CASSLGGTNDNEQFF
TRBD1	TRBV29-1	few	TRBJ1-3	TGCAGCGTCGGCCTGGACAGGATCTCTGGAAACACCATATATTTT	CSVGLDRISGNTIYF